This TCR beta chain was found in a study of cytomegalovirus exposure and HLA in healthy donors. Study-level findings and limits: It was taken for granted in presence/absence analyses that sequencing depth across donors was roughly uniform. An analysis was carried out later, and it reportedly showed fewer N-insertions in an Asian-associated ancestry cluster than the roughly 700-donor mean.

In this sample, this clone turned up a few times. Antigen specificity is unknown. Vbeta (60) and Jbeta (13) primers were used in the PCR. TCRdb's table, derived via immunoSEQ multiplex PCR, lists solely in-frame clones and lacks some. The sample holds 110,000 or so clones, about 72% seen once. V lost 6 bases and J lost 5, with 22 bases in between. The CDR3 spans 16 residues. CDR1 and CDR2 from the germline V gene are MNHNY and SVGAGI (reference sequence). The chain joins TRBV6-6 to TRBJ1-1, with unresolved D. Sequencing used PBMCs. The receptor was isolated from a man between 45 and 60 years old in good health and CMV-seropositive. The DNA for the CDR3 is TGTGCCAGCAGCCCCGGCCTTCCGCAGTTGAGGACTGAAGCTTTCTTT. It is translated as CASSPGLPQLRTEAFF.